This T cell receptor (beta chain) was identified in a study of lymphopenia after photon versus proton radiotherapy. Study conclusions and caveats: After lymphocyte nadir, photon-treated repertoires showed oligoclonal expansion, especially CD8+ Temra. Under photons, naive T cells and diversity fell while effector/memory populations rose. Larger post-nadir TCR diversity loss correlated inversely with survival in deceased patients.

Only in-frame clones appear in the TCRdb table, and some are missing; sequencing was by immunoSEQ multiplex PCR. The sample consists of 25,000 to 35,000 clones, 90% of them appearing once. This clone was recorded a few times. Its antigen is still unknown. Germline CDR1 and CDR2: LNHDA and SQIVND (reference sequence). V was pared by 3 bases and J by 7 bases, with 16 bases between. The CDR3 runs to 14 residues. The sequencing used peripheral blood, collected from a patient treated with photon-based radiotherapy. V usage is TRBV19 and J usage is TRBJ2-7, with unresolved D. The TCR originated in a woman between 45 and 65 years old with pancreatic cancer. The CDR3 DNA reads TGTGCCAGTAGTATGGGGAACTCCGTTGGTGAGCAGTACTTC. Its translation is CASSMGNSVGEQYF.